Below are 23 T cell receptor beta chains sequenced from a single sample in a study of cytomegalovirus exposure and HLA in healthy donors. The method was immunoSEQ multiplex PCR; TCRdb's version includes in-frame clones alone and lacks a portion of them. The sample lists hundreds of thousands of clones, just over 85% occurring once. The source material was PBMCs. These receptors originate from a woman between 18 and 30 years old in good health and CMV-seronegative.

The rearrangement uses TRBV5-1 and TRBJ2-1; weak D call: TRBD1 (6 bases). The CDR3 consists of 18 residues. Germline lookup yields CDR1 SGHRS and CDR2 YFSETQ. Trimming cost V 6 bases and J 0 bases, with 22 bases left between them. CDR3 protein: CASTVTGYLPHSYNEQFF. Here the CDR3 DNA reads TGCGCCAGCACCGTAACAGGGTACCTCCCACACTCCTACAATGAGCAGTTCTTC. Looking up the rest from reference TRBV5-1 and TRBJ2-1 gives the full variable domain: KAGVTQTPRYLIKTRGQQVTLSCSPISGHRSVSWYQQTPGQGLQFLFEYFSETQRNKGNFPGRFSGRQFSNSRSEMNVSTLELGDSALYLCASTVTGYLPHSYNEQFFGPGTRLTVL.

This rearrangement joins TRBV1 to TRBJ2-5; the table's D gene call, TRBD2, was not cross checked with the DNA. TRBV1 is a known pseudogene. The CDR3 spans 12 residues. CDR3 loop: CTSSYCSETQYF. The CDR3 DNA follows: TGCACCAGCAGCTACTGCTCTGAGACCCAGTACTTC.

In DNA form, the CDR3 reads TGCGCCAGCAGCTTACAGGGGTACAATGAGCAGTTCTTC. Translation gives CASSLQGYNEQFF. The J gene is TRBJ2-1, the V gene TRBV5-1, with 7 bases that match TRBD1. The CDR3 has 13 amino acids. Germline CDR1 reads SGHRS; CDR2 reads YFSETQ. Unmatched junction bases numbered 0, after V lost 2 bases and J lost 4 bases. Combining the CDR3 with reference TRBV5-1 and TRBJ2-1 gives the whole variable domain KAGVTQTPRYLIKTRGQQVTLSCSPISGHRSVSWYQQTPGQGLQFLFEYFSETQRNKGNFPGRFSGRQFSNSRSEMNVSTLELGDSALYLCASSLQGYNEQFFGPGTRLTVL.

The chain recombines TRBV11-3 with TRBJ2-7; TRBD1 aligns across 9 bases. The germline CDR1 and CDR2 sequences are SGHNT and YENEEA. The CDR3 loop spans 13 amino acids. V was pared by 5 bases and J by 5 bases, with 4 bases of the junction left unmatched. The CDR3 reads CASSAGTGNEQYF. The CDR3 DNA reads as TGTGCCAGCAGCGCAGGGACAGGGAACGAGCAGTACTTC.

The chain is built from TRBV6-1 and TRBJ1-5; TRBD1 might be the D (6 bases). This CDR3 has 14 residues. Trimming removed 8 bases from V and 4 bases from J, with 15 bases in between. Per the germline V gene, CDR1 is MNHNS and CDR2 is SASEGT. CDR3 coding DNA: TGTGCCAGCTTCCTACAGGGAGCTAATCAGCCCCAGCATTTT. Translation gives CASFLQGANQPQHF.

This sequence joins TRBV7-2 and TRBJ1-2; 8 bases agree with TRBD1. The V gene end was trimmed by 8 bases and the J gene end by 4 bases; junction bases not matched to a gene: 6. Germline-derived CDR1 and CDR2 are SGHTA and FQGNSA. The CDR3 sequence is 13 residues long. CDR3 region: CASQNDRGYGYTF. Here the CDR3 DNA reads TGTGCCAGCCAAAACGACAGGGGCTATGGCTACACCTTC.

In this sample, this clone turned up once. This chain links TRBV5-1 with TRBJ2-5; 10 bases map to TRBD2. V shed 5 bases, J shed 1 base, and the junction held 5 bases outside the gene matches. Germline CDR1 is SGHRS and CDR2 is YFSETQ. The CDR3 covers 15 residues. For the CDR3, the DNA is TGCGCCAGCAGGGCTAGCGGGGGCCTCCAAGAGACCCAGTACTTC. Residues: CASRASGGLQETQYF.

Many counts were recorded for this clone. The genes are TRBV15 and TRBJ2-7; 10 positions agree with TRBD2. Germline CDR1 is LNHNV and CDR2 is YYDKDF (reference sequence). The CDR3 is 13 amino acids. The V gene end was trimmed by 8 bases and the J gene end by 4 bases; junction bases not matched to a gene: 5. The CDR3 DNA follows: TGTGCCACCCGGGGACTAGCGCCTTACGAGCAGTACTTC. Its translation: CATRGLAPYEQYF.

This clone has just a few counts. The V call is TRBV15, the J call TRBJ1-4; 9 bases are a match to TRBD1. This CDR3 comprises 17 residues. Unmatched junction bases numbered 6, after V lost 1 base and J lost 3 bases. Looked up from germline, CDR1 is LNHNV and CDR2 is YYDKDF (reference sequence). CDR3 bases: TGTGCCACCAGCAGAGCCGGGACAGGGAGATCTAATGAAAAACTGTTTTTT. It is translated as CATSRAGTGRSNEKLFF.

The rearrangement uses TRBV6-1 and TRBJ2-1; maybe TRBD2 (7 bases). The V gene's germline CDR1 is MNHNS and CDR2 SASEGT. Trimming cost V 0 bases and J 9 bases, with 15 bases left between them. There are 15 residues in the CDR3. The CDR3 DNA sequence: TGTGCCAGCAGTGAAGCGCGGCGGGGAGGGGGTGAGCAGTTCTTC. Translating gives CASSEARRGGGEQFF.

The sample holds one count of this clone. This rearrangement joins TRBV28 to TRBJ2-7; TRBD1 might be the D (6 bases). The CDR3 loop spans 12 amino acids. The V gene lost 6 bases and the J gene lost 5 bases, with 11 bases spanning the gap. The germline V gene has CDR1 MDHEN and CDR2 SYDVKM. In DNA form, the CDR3 reads TGTGCCAGCAGCCTGGACAGAAACGAGCAGTACTTC. It yields the protein CASSLDRNEQYF.

The chain combines TRBV28 with TRBJ1-1; D might be TRBD1 (6 bases). Trimming shortened V by 2 bases and J by 4 bases, and 11 bases separated the two germline ends. The CDR3 covers 14 residues. CDR1 MDHEN and CDR2 SYDVKM come from the germline V gene. The CDR3 sequence: CASSLTYRVTEAFF. CDR3 sequence (DNA): TGTGCCAGCAGTTTAACGTACAGGGTCACTGAAGCTTTCTTT. The full variable domain, rest sourced from reference TRBV28 and TRBJ1-1, is DVKVTQSSRYLVKRTGEKVFLECVQDMDHENMFWYRQDPGLGLRLIYFSYDVKMKEKGDIPEGYSVSREKKERFSLILESASTNQTSMYLCASSLTYRVTEAFFGQGTRLTVV.

This chain links TRBV4-1 with TRBJ2-7; 8 bases map to TRBD2. CDR3 length: 16 residues. From germline, CDR1 is MGHRA and CDR2 YSYEKL. V gave up 4 bases and J gave up 4 bases; unmatched junction bases: 12. Here the CDR3 DNA reads TGCGCCAGCAGCCCAGCGATAGCGGGGACTCGTTACGAGCAGTACTTC. Translated, it gives CASSPAIAGTRYEQYF.

The chain links TRBV6-5 to TRBJ2-1, with D tentatively TRBD2 (6 bases). Germline V gene lookup returns CDR1 MNHEY and CDR2 SVGAGI. V was pared by 5 bases and J by 5 bases, with 13 bases between. The CDR3 sequence is 14 residues long. DNA for the CDR3: TGTGCCAGCAGTCGCCGGGTAGCGGACAATGAGCAGTTCTTC. As protein: CASSRRVADNEQFF.

This chain uses TRBV18 with TRBJ1-1, with D perhaps TRBD1 (6 bases). With 6 bases removed from V and 5 bases from J, the gap between germline ends came to 13 bases. Germline V gene sequence: CDR1 KGHSH, CDR2 LQKENI. This CDR3 comprises 13 residues. The CDR3 region is CASSSKRGTEAFF. The DNA for the CDR3 is TGTGCCAGCTCCTCCAAGAGGGGGACTGAAGCTTTCTTT.

The sample holds one count of this clone. This chain links TRBV28 with TRBJ1-5; D unresolved. Trimming removed 4 bases from V and 6 bases from J, with 13 bases in between. CDR3 length equals 14 residues. Germline V CDR1 and CDR2: MDHEN, SYDVKM. The CDR3 sequence is CASSSPPPSQPQHF. DNA of the CDR3: TGTGCCAGCAGTTCTCCCCCACCCAGTCAGCCCCAGCATTTT.

This rearrangement joins TRBV5-1 to TRBJ1-1, with 7 nucleotides matching TRBD1. Trimming cost V 3 bases and J 2 bases; bases outside gene matches: 7. This CDR3 has 15 residues. CDR1 and CDR2 from the germline V gene are SGHRS and YFSETQ. The CDR3 protein is CASSSQTGANTEAFF. The CDR3 region has the DNA TGCGCCAGCAGCTCCCAAACAGGGGCCAACACTGAAGCTTTCTTT.

The chain combines TRBV5-1 with TRBJ1-1; 9 positions agree with TRBD1. Germline lookup yields CDR1 SGHRS and CDR2 YFSETQ. There are 17 residues in the CDR3. V shed 2 bases and J 2 bases; nucleotides not matched to a gene: 10. The CDR3 region is CASSFSSPGQGNTEAFF. The CDR3 DNA reads as TGCGCCAGCAGCTTTTCCTCTCCGGGACAGGGAAACACTGAAGCTTTCTTT.

V is TRBV2 and J is TRBJ1-1; D gene uncertain. The CDR3 consists of 15 residues. The V end was cut by 1 base, the J end by 1 base, with 10 bases between. The germline CDR1 and CDR2 sequences are SNHLY and FYNNEI. CDR3 amino acids: CASSEVEQKNTEAFF. For the CDR3, the DNA is TGTGCCAGCAGTGAAGTAGAACAGAAGAACACTGAAGCTTTCTTT.

The V gene is TRBV29-1, the J gene TRBJ2-2, with D uncertain. V was shortened by 7 bases and J by 1 base, with 7 bases between the two germline ends. The CDR3 contains 12 residues. From germline, CDR1 is SQVTM and CDR2 ANQGSEA. The CDR3 bases are TGCAGCGCCGTACAGAACACCGGGGAGCTGTTTTTT. Amino acids: CSAVQNTGELFF.

The genes are TRBV28 and TRBJ2-5; 9 nucleotides align to TRBD1. CDR3 size: 15 residues. Trimming removed 5 bases from V and 5 bases from J; junction bases left unmatched: 9. In germline, CDR1 is MDHEN, CDR2 SYDVKM. As DNA, the CDR3 is TGTGCCAGCAGTACCGGGACAGGGCGGAGCGAGACCCAGTACTTC. It encodes CASSTGTGRSETQYF.

The gene calls are TRBV28 and TRBJ2-7; 9 bases are shared with TRBD2. This CDR3 is 12 amino acids long. The V and J ends lost 10 bases and 5 bases, in that order; junction bases with no gene match: 6. From germline, CDR1 is MDHEN and CDR2 SYDVKM. CDR3 sequence reads: CATLAGLDEQYF. The CDR3 DNA sequence: TGTGCCACCCTAGCGGGACTCGACGAGCAGTACTTC.

Notes on this clone: The same CDR3 arises from other DNA sequences in this sample as well. The rearrangement joins TRBV5-1 to TRBJ1-2; 9 nucleotides agree with TRBD1. The CDR3 runs 15 residues. CDR1 is SGHRS and CDR2 is YFSETQ in the germline V gene. V lost 0 bases, J lost 2 bases, and 2 bases stayed unmatched. As DNA, the CDR3 is TGCGCCAGCAGCTTGGGAGGACAGGGGAACTATGGCTACACCTTC. Translating gives CASSLGGQGNYGYTF.